These 5 T cell receptor beta chains originate from one sample sequenced in a study of blood T cell repertoires in COVID-19. TCRdb's table, derived via immunoSEQ multiplex PCR, lists solely in-frame clones and lacks some. This table holds 150,000 to 200,000 clones, 76% found once. The source material was peripheral blood. The receptors originated from a woman aged 50 to 60 with active or convalescent COVID-19.

This clone has a single count. This chain uses TRBV9 with TRBJ1-1; D not certain. Germline values: CDR1 SGDLS, CDR2 YYNGEE. V was trimmed by 3 bases and J by 3 bases, leaving 15 bases between them. CDR3 length: 15 amino acids. The chain's CDR3 is CASSAQPGSDTEAFF. The CDR3 DNA sequence: TGTGCCAGCAGCGCCCAACCCGGTTCCGACACTGAAGCTTTCTTT.

This clone was observed a few times. The chain has TRBV6-5 and TRBJ1-6; unclear D gene. Germline assignment: CDR1 MNHEY and CDR2 SVGAGI. V lost 2 bases, J lost 10 bases, and 15 bases lay in between. The CDR3 is 15 residues long. CDR3 DNA sequence: TGTGCCAGCAGTTACGAGGCTGGTATCAGCTCACCCCTCCACTTT. It codes for CASSYEAGISSPLHF.

The chain employs TRBV11-2 and TRBJ1-6; D is uncertain. The CDR3 contains 15 residues. V lost 0 bases and J lost 6, with 9 bases in between. Germline values: CDR1 SGHAT, CDR2 FQNNGV. CDR3 bases: TGTGCCAGCAGCTTAGATCGGCGGCCTAATTCACCCCTCCACTTT. It translates to CASSLDRRPNSPLHF. The whole variable domain, filled in from reference TRBV11-2 and TRBJ1-6, reads EAGVAQSPRYKIIEKRQSVAFWCNPISGHATLYWYQQILGQGPKLLIQFQNNGVVDDSQLPKDRFSAERLKGVDSTLKIQPAKLEDSAVYLCASSLDRRPNSPLHFGNGTRLTVT.

For the CDR3, the DNA is TGTGCCAGCAGTTCAAGACAGGCGGATAATTCACCCCTCCACTTT. This gives the protein CASSSRQADNSPLHF. The chain links TRBV7-9 to TRBJ1-6, with D possibly matching TRBD1 (6 bases). This CDR3 region has 15 residues. Germline assignment: CDR1 SEHNR and CDR2 FQNEAQ (reference sequence). Trimming took 6 bases from V and 5 from J, leaving 14 bases between them. Full variable domain (outside the CDR3, taken from reference TRBV7-9 and TRBJ1-6): DTGVSQNPRHKITKRGQNVTFRCDPISEHNRLYWYRQTLGQGPEFLTYFQNEAQLEKSRLLSDRFSAERPKGSFSTLEIQRTEQGDSAMYLCASSSRQADNSPLHFGNGTRLTVT.

The chain carries TRBV29-1 and TRBJ2-5, with a weak D call TRBD2 (6 bases). Trimming took off 3 bases at V and 2 bases at J, with 19 bases between the two ends. CDR1 and CDR2 (germline): SQVTM, ANQGSEA. This CDR3 spans 16 amino acids. DNA for the CDR3: TGCAGCGTTGAGGGCGGCATCGGGACTCATCAAGAGACCCAGTACTTC. As protein: CSVEGGIGTHQETQYF.